This TCR beta chain was identified during a study of T cell responses to AZD1222 COVID-19 vaccine. Overall study findings and caveats: Following two doses of AZD1222, Spike-specific TCR breadth and depth rose. Most donors were white British, females outnumbered males, and clonal diversity was possibly underestimated.

This CDR3 region has 14 residues. CDR1 MNHEY and CDR2 SVGEGT come from the germline V gene. Trimming cost V 7 bases and J 3 bases, with 16 bases left between them. For this clone: Its matching antigen is unknown.

The data were produced by immunoSEQ multiplex PCR, yet TCRdb's version contains in-frame clones alone and is incomplete. Counted here are roughly 99,000 clones, around 93% occurring once; the ten biggest clones make up around 8.6%. The specimen comprised peripheral blood, sampled 28 days after the second AZD1222 dose. This TCR was sampled from an adult who received the AZD1222 COVID-19 vaccine. The chain employs TRBV6-2 or TRBV6-3 and TRBJ2-7; no reliable D call. The CDR3 DNA sequence: TGTGCCAGCATCCCATGGGCAGGCATCTACGAGCAGTACTTC. Protein: CASIPWAGIYEQYF.